These 10 T cell receptor beta chains share one sample of origin, sequenced in a study of cytomegalovirus exposure and HLA in healthy donors. 13 Jbeta primers and 60 Vbeta primers were used for the PCR. Only in-frame clones appear in the TCRdb table, and some are missing; sequencing was by immunoSEQ multiplex PCR. This table holds roughly 56,000 clones, 65% to 85% found once. Sequencing was carried out using PBMCs. Receptor source: a boy aged 5-17 years in good health and CMV-seropositive.

The chain recombines TRBV29-1 with TRBJ2-1; possibly TRBD1 for D (5 bases). Germline V gene data show CDR1 as SQVTM and CDR2 as ANQGSEA. V was cut by 5 bases and J by 4 bases, with 18 bases left in between. The CDR3 length is 15 residues. CDR3 amino acids: CSVPARKGLYNEQFF. CDR3 DNA: TGCAGCGTTCCGGCTCGAAAGGGGCTTTACAATGAGCAGTTCTTC.

This chain links TRBV19 with TRBJ2-1; 7 bases are a match to TRBD1. The CDR3 sequence is 16 residues long. The ends lost 11 bases at V and 3 bases at J; junction bases unmatched: 16. Germline V lookup: CDR1 LNHDA, CDR2 SQIVND (reference sequence). CDR3 bases: TGTGCCTCCAGGGGGTTCGAGGACCCCAACTACAATGAGCAGTTCTTC. Translated: CASRGFEDPNYNEQFF. The full variable domain, completed using reference TRBV19 and TRBJ2-1, is DGGITQSPKYLFRKEGQNVTLSCEQNLNHDAMYWYRQDPGQGLRLIYYSQIVNDFQKGDIAEGYSVSREKKESFPLTVTSAQKNPTAFYLCASRGFEDPNYNEQFFGPGTRLTVL.

This rearrangement joins TRBV5-1 to TRBJ2-1; D remains ambiguous. The CDR3 spans 13 residues. Germline loops: CDR1 SGHRS, CDR2 YFSETQ. V shed 0 bases and J shed 13 bases, with 14 bases lying between them. CDR3 sequence reads: CASSLGLETSQFF. As DNA, the CDR3 is TGCGCCAGCAGCTTGGGGCTAGAAACGTCACAGTTCTTC. Supplemented by reference TRBV5-1 and TRBJ2-1, the full variable domain reads KAGVTQTPRYLIKTRGQQVTLSCSPISGHRSVSWYQQTPGQGLQFLFEYFSETQRNKGNFPGRFSGRQFSNSRSEMNVSTLELGDSALYLCASSLGLETSQFFGPGTRLTVL.

This rearrangement joins TRBV7-8 to TRBJ2-7; D uncertain. The CDR3 length is 11 residues. Per germline, CDR1 SGHVS and CDR2 FQNEAQ. V lost 5 bases and J lost 9, with 11 bases in between. For the CDR3, the DNA is TGTGCCAGCAGCGCCCCCGGCGGGCAGTACTTC. As protein: CASSAPGGQYF.

J is TRBJ2-5 and V is TRBV5-5; 9 bases match TRBD1. CDR1 and CDR2 (germline): SGHKS, YYEKEE (reference sequence). CDR3 length: 14 amino acids. V was pared by 4 bases and J by 7 bases, with 8 bases of the junction left unmatched. The CDR3 DNA reads as TGTGCCAGCAGCGGTAGGGACAGGGCGCGGACCCAGTACTTC. Its protein is CASSGRDRARTQYF.

The genes are TRBV11-1 and TRBJ1-1, with D possibly matching TRBD1 (6 bases). The CDR3 length is 13 residues. CDR1 SGHAT and CDR2 FQDESV come from the germline V gene (reference sequence). The germline V and J ends were trimmed by 5 bases and 4 bases, with 11 bases remaining between them. CDR3 amino acids: CASSQGSGTEAFF. The CDR3 bases are TGTGCCAGCAGCCAGGGGTCGGGCACTGAAGCTTTCTTT. Combining the CDR3 with reference TRBV11-1 and TRBJ1-1 gives the whole variable domain EAEVAQSPRYKITEKSQAVAFWCDPISGHATLYWYRQILGQGPELLVQFQDESVVDDSQLPKDRFSAERLKGVDSTLKIQPAELGDSAMYLCASSQGSGTEAFFGQGTRLTVV.

This clone was seen more than once but under ten times. This sample also contains other DNA sequences that code for the same CDR3. The chain has TRBV5-8 and TRBJ2-7, with 7 positions matching TRBD2. The ends lost 1 base at V and 0 bases at J; junction bases unmatched: 4. This CDR3 region has 15 residues. Germline V lookup: CDR1 SGHTS, CDR2 YDEGEE. The chain's CDR3 is CASSLSAGSSYEQYF. The CDR3 coding sequence is TGTGCCAGCAGCTTGTCAGCGGGGAGCTCCTACGAGCAGTACTTC.

The CDR3 nucleotides read TGTGCCAGCAGCTTACTCGGGGATAAGTACGAGCAGTACTTC. Translating it yields CASSLLGDKYEQYF. The rearrangement joins TRBV7-6 to TRBJ2-7; D is possibly TRBD2 (5 bases). Looked up from germline, CDR1 is SGHVS and CDR2 is FNYEAQ. V shed 2 bases and J shed 4 bases, with 12 bases lying between them. The length of the CDR3 is 14 residues.

The rearrangement uses TRBV10-3 and TRBJ1-5; D call uncertain. The CDR3 is 14 residues long. Trimming took 0 bases from V and 6 from J, leaving 9 bases between them. Germline V CDR1 and CDR2: ENHRY, SYGVKD. The CDR3 spells CAISESTDRQPQHF. CDR3 nucleotides: TGTGCCATCAGTGAGTCTACAGATCGTCAGCCCCAGCATTTT.

The V gene is TRBV18, the J gene TRBJ2-2; a possible D gene is TRBD2 (5 bases). The ends were cut back, 2 bases at V and 6 bases at J, with 16 bases in the middle. CDR3 length: 16 residues. The germline V gene encodes CDR1 KGHSH and CDR2 LQKENI. The DNA for the CDR3 is TGTGCCAGCTCACCAATGTCTCGTCTAGCCTCCGGGGAGCTGTTTTTT. Amino acid sequence: CASSPMSRLASGELFF.